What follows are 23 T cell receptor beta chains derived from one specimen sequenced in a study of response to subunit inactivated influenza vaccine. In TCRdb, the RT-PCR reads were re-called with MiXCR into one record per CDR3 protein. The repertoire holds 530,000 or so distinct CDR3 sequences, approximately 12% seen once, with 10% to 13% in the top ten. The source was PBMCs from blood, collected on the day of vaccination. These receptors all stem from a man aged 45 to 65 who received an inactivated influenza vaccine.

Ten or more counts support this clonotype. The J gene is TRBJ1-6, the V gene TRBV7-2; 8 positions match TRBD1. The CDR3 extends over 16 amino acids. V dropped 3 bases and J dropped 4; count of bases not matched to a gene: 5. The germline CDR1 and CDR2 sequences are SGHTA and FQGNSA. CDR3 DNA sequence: TGTGCCAGCAGCTTGGGGACAGGTTTATATAATTCACCCCTCCACTTT. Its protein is CASSLGTGLYNSPLHF.

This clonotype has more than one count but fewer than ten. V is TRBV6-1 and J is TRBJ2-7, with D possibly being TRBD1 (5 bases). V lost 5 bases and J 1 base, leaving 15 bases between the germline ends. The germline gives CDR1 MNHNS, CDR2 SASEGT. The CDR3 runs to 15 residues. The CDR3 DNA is TGTGCCAGCAGTCCAGGGATTACCAAATCCTACGAGCAGTACTTC. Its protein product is CASSPGITKSYEQYF.

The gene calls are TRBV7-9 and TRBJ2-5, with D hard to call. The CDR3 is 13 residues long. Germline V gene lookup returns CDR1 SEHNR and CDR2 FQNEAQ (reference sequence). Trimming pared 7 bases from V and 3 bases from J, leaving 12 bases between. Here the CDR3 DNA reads TGTGCCAGCACCCTCGTTATTGAAGAGACCCAGTACTTC. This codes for CASTLVIEETQYF.

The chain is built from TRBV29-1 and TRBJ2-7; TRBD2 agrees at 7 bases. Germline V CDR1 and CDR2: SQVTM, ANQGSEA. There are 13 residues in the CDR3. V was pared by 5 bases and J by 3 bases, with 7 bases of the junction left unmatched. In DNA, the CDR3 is TGCAGCGTTCGGTGGGAGGGCCACTACGAGCAGTACTTC. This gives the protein CSVRWEGHYEQYF.

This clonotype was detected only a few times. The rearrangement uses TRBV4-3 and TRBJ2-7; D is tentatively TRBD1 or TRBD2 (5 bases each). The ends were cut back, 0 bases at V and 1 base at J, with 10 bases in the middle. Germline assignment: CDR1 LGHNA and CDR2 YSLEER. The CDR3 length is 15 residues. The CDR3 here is CASSQDRDHSYEQYF. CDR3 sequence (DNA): TGCGCCAGCAGCCAAGATAGGGACCATTCCTACGAGCAGTACTTC.

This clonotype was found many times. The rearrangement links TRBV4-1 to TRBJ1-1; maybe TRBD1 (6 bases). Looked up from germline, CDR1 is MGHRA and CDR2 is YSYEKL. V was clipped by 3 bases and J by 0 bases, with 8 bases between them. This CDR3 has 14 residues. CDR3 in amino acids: CASSQGGLNTEAFF. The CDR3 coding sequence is TGCGCCAGCAGCCAGGGGGGCCTGAACACTGAAGCTTTCTTT.

The CDR3 loop reads CASSLRGRAGANVLTF. The CDR3 DNA reads as TGTGCCAGCAGCTTACGGGGCAGGGCTGGGGCCAACGTCCTGACTTTC. J is TRBJ2-6 and V is TRBV7-2; D may be TRBD1 or TRBD2 (5 bases each). Germline assignment: CDR1 SGHTA and CDR2 FQGNSA. This CDR3 has 16 residues. V was trimmed by 2 bases and J by 2 bases, leaving 10 bases between them.

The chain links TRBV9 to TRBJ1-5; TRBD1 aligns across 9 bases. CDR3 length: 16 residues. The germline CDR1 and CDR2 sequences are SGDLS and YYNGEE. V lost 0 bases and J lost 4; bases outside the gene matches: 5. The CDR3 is CASSVGTGGYNQPQHF. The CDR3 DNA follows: TGTGCCAGCAGCGTAGGTACAGGGGGCTATAATCAGCCCCAGCATTTT. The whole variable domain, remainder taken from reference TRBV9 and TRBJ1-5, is DSGVTQTPKHLITATGQRVTLRCSPRSGDLSVYWYQQSLDQGLQFLIQYYNGEERAKGNILERFSAQQFPDLHSELNLSSLELGDSALYFCASSVGTGGYNQPQHFGDGTRLSIL.

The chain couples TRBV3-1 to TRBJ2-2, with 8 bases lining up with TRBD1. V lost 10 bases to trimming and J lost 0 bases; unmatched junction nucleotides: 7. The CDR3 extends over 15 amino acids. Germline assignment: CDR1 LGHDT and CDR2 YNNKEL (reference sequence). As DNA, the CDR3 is TGTGCCACCTCCGGACAGGGCTCGAACACCGGGGAGCTGTTTTTT. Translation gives CATSGQGSNTGELFF.

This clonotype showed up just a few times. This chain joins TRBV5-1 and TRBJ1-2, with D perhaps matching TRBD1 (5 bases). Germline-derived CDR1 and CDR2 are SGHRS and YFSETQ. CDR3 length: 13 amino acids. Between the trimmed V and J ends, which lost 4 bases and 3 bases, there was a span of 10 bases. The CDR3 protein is CASSNQGDYGYTF. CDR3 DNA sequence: TGCGCCAGCAGCAATCAGGGAGACTATGGCTACACCTTC.

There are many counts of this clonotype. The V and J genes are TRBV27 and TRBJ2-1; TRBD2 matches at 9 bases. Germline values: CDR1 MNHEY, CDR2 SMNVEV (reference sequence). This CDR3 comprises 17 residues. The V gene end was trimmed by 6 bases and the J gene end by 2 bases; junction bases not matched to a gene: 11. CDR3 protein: CASSLEPGLAAYNEQFF. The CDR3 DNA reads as TGTGCCAGCAGCCTAGAACCGGGACTAGCAGCCTACAATGAGCAGTTCTTC.

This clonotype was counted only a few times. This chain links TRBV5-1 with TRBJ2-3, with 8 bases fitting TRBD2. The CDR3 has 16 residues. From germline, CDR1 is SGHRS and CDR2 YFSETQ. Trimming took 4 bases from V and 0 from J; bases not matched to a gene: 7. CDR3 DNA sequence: TGCGCCAGCAGCCCCGTTTTAGCGGGAAGCACAGATACGCAGTATTTT. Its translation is CASSPVLAGSTDTQYF. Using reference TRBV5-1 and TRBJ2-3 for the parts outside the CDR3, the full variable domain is KAGVTQTPRYLIKTRGQQVTLSCSPISGHRSVSWYQQTPGQGLQFLFEYFSETQRNKGNFPGRFSGRQFSNSRSEMNVSTLELGDSALYLCASSPVLAGSTDTQYFGPGTRLTVL.

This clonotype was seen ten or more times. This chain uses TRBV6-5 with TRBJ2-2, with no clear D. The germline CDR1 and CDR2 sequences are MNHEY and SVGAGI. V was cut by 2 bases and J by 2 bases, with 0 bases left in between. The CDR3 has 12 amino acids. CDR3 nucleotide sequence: TGTGCCAGCAGTTACAACACCGGGGAGCTGTTTTTT. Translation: CASSYNTGELFF.

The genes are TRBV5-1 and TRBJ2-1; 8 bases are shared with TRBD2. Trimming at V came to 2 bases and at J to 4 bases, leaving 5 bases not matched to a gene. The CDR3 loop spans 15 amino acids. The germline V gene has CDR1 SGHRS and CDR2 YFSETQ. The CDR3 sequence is CASSFGLAGYNEQFF. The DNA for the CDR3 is TGCGCCAGCAGCTTCGGCCTAGCGGGTTACAATGAGCAGTTCTTC.

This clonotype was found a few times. The DNA of the CDR3 is TGCAGTGCCCCTCGACTGGCGGCGAACACCGGGGAGCTGTTTTTT. Residues: CSAPRLAANTGELFF. The chain combines TRBV20-1 with TRBJ2-2; D is ambiguous. The germline V and J ends were trimmed by 6 bases and 0 bases, with 14 bases remaining between them. Germline-derived CDR1 and CDR2 are DFQATT and SNEGSKA (reference sequence). This CDR3 has 15 amino acids.

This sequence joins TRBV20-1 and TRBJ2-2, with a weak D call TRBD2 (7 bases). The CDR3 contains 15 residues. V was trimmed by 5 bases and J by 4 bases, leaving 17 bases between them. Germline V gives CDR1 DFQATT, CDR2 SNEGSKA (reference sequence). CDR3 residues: CSALAGARVTGELFF. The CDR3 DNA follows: TGCAGTGCTCTCGCGGGGGCGCGGGTCACCGGGGAGCTGTTTTTT.

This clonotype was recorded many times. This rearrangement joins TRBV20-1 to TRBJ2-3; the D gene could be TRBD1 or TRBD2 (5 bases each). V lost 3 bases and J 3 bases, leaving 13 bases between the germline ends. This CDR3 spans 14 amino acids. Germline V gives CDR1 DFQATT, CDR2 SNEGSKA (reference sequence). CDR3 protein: CSASGVGETDTQYF. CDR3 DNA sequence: TGCAGTGCTAGTGGCGTGGGGGAGACAGATACGCAGTATTTT.

The CDR3 nucleotides are TGCAGTGCGTTAGCGGGAGGGCCAAGGAATGAGCAGTTCTTC. Translating it yields CSALAGGPRNEQFF. The rearrangement links TRBV20-1 to TRBJ2-1; the match to TRBD2 covers 11 bases. The V segment lost 6 bases and the J segment 7 bases; nucleotides outside the gene matches: 8. CDR3 length: 14 residues. The germline gives CDR1 DFQATT, CDR2 SNEGSKA (reference sequence).

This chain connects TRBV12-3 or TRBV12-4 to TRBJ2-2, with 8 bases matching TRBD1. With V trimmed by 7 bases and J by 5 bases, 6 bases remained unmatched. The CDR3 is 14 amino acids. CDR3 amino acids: CASTQDRVTGELFF. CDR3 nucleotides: TGTGCCAGCACCCAGGACAGGGTAACCGGGGAGCTGTTTTTT.

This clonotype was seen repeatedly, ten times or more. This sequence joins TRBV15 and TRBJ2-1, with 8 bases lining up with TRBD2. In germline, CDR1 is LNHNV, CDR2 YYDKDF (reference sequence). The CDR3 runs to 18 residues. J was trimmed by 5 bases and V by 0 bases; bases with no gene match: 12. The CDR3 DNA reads TGTGCCACCAGCAGAGATCGGGCTAGCGGGCCTGGGAACAATGAGCAGTTCTTC. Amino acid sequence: CATSRDRASGPGNNEQFF.

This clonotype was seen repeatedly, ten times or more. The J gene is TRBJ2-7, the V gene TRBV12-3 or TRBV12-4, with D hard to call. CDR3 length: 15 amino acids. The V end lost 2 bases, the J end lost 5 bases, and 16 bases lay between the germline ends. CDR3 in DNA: TGTGCCAGCAGTTTAACCGGGTCTCTCGCCAACGAGCAGTACTTC. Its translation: CASSLTGSLANEQYF.

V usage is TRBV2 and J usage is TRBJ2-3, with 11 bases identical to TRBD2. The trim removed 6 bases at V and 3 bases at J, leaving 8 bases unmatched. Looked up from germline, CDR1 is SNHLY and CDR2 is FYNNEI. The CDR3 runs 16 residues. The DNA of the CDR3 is TGTGCCAGCAGGCAAACTAGCGGGAGTGGGACAGATACGCAGTATTTT. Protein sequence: CASRQTSGSGTDTQYF.

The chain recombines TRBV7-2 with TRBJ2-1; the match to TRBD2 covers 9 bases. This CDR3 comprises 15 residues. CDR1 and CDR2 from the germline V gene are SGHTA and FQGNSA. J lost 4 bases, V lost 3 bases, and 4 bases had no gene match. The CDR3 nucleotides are TGTGCCAGCAGCTTCTCTAGCGGGATTTACAATGAGCAGTTCTTC. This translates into CASSFSSGIYNEQFF.